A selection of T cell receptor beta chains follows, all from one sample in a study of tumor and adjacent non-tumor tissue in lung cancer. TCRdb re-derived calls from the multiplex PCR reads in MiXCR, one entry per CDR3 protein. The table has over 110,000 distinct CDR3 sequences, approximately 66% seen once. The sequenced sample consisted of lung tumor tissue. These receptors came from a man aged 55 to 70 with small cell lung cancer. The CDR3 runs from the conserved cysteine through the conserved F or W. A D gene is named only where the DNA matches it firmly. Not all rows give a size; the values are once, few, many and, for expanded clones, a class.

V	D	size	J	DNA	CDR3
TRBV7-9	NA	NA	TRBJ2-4	TGTGCCTGCAGCTTAGAAGCCCTGCGGGGTACCATTCAGTACTTC	CACSLEALRGTIQYF
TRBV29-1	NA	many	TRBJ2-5	TGCAGCGGGTTCATTAGCGGTAAAGAGACCCAGTACTTC	CSGFISGKETQYF
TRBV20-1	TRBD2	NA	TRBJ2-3	TGCAGTACCTCGGGAGGGCTAGCGGGTGCAGATACGCGATATTTT	CSTSGGLAGADTRYF
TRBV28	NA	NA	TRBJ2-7	TGTGCCATCGGTTTAGTAGGCAGGGGCCCATCGGTCGAACACGAGCAGTACTTC	CAIGLVGRGPSVEHEQYF
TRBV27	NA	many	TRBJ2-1	TGTGCCAGCTCAAAGAGTGGCAGTTACAATGAGCAGTTCTTC	CASSKSGSYNEQFF
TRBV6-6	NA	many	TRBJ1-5	TGTGCCAGCAGTACCGGGGATCAGCCCCAGCATTTT	CASSTGDQPQHF
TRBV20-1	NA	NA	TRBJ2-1	TGCAGTGCTAGAGATCCTGCGTCAGGGGTGAATGAGAAGTTCTTC	CSARDPASGVNEKFF
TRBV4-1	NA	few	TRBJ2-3	TGCGCCAGCAGCCTCGGGGACCCTCGGGGAGATACGCAGTATTTT	CASSLGDPRGDTQYF
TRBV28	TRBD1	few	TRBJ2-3	TGTGCCAGTAGTTTGGGCCTCAGGGGGCAGTGGCGGGCGGGCACAGATACGCAGTATTTT	CASSLGLRGQWRAGTDTQYF
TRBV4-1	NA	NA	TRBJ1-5	TGCGCCAGCAGTCAAGTAGCCCCTGATCAGCTCCAGCACTTT	CASSQVAPDQLQHF
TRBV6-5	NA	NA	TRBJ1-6	TGTGCCAGCAGTATCGGCACAGAATATTTACCCCTCCACTTT	CASSIGTEYLPLHF
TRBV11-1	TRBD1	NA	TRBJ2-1	TGTGCCAGCATTCTGGGACAGGGGGCTGAAAATGAGCAGTTCTTC	CASILGQGAENEQFF
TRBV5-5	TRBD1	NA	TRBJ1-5	TGTGCCGGCAGTTTGGCAGGGGGTACCCAGCCCCAGCATTTT	CAGSLAGGTQPQHF
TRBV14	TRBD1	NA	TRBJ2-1	TGTGCCAGCAGCCAAATCTGGACAGGCACCAATGAGCAGTTCTTC	CASSQIWTGTNEQFF
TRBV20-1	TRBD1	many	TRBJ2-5	TGCAGTGTCTATGGACAGGGCCAAGAGACCCAGTACTTC	CSVYGQGQETQYF
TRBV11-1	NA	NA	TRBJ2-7	TGTGCCAGCAGCGGACATGGGCGCGAACAGTACTTT	CASSGHGREQYF
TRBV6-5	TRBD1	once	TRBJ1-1	TGTGCCAGCAGCCCCTGGGACAGGGAGTGTATTGAAGCTTTCTTT	CASSPWDRECIEAFF
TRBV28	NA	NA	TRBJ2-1	TGTGCCAGCAGCCCAATAGCCGGAGAGCAGTTCTTC	CASSPIAGEQFF
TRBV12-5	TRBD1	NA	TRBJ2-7	TGTGCTAGTGGTCCTCCCCGGACAGGGCCCCTCTCCTACGAGCAGTACTTC	CASGPPRTGPLSYEQYF
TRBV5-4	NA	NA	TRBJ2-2	TGTGCCAGCAGCTTGAGGGAACACACCGGGGAGCTGTTTTTT	CASSLREHTGELFF
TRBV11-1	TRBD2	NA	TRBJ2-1	TGTGTCAGCAGCTTAGCGGCCGTCTGGGAGGGAAAGCAGTTCTTC	CVSSLAAVWEGKQFF
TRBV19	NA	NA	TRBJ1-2	TGTGCCAGTAGTATAGGGGGAGCTAACTATGGCTACACCTTC	CASSIGGANYGYTF
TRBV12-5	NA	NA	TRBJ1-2	TGTGCTAGTGCCATAGAGGGGGTCGCTGGCTACACCTTC	CASAIEGVAGYTF
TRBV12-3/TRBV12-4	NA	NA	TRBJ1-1	TGTGCCAGCACCCCCTGGCAGAACACTGAAGCTTTCTTT	CASTPWQNTEAFF
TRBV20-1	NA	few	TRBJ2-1	TGCAGTGCTTGGACTGGTACGGGACATGGGCAGTTCTTC	CSAWTGTGHGQFF
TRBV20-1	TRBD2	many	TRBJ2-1	TGCAGTGCTACTCTAGCGGCAGGGCCCTACAATGAGCAGTTCTTC	CSATLAAGPYNEQFF
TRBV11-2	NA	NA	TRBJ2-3	TGTGCCAGCAGGTTAGGTCCGGGCGGAGACACGCAGTATTTT	CASRLGPGGDTQYF
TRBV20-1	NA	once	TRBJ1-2	TGCGGTGCAGACTCGGGACACCGTTTGGAAAGCTACACCTTC	CGADSGHRLESYTF
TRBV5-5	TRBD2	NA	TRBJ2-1	TGTGTCAGCAGCTTGCGGGAGGGGTGGGGTGAGCAGTTCTTC	CVSSLREGWGEQFF
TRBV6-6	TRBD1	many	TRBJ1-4	TGTGCCAGCAGGACAGGGAGCAAAGAGAAACTGTTTTTT	CASRTGSKEKLFF
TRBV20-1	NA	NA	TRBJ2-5	TGCAGTACCTTTGAAATTCAAAGAGTGACTCAGTACTTC	CSTFEIQRVTQYF
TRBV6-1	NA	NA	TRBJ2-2	TGTGCCAGCTGTGTTGTGGAGGTTGCCGGGGAGCTGTTTTTT	CASCVVEVAGELFF
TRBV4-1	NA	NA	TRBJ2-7	TGCGCCAGCAATCTGGCGGAGAGCTCCTACGACCGGTACTTC	CASNLAESSYDRYF
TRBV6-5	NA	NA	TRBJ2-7	TGTGCCAGCAGCTTCCGACCCGGGGGCGCCGACGATCAGTACTTC	CASSFRPGGADDQYF
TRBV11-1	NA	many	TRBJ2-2	TGTGCCAGCAGATCCGGACCGGGACGGGCCAACACCGGGGAGCTGTTTTTT	CASRSGPGRANTGELFF
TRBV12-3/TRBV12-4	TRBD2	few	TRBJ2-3	TGTGCCAGCAAACCGGGACTAGCGGGCACAGATACGCAGTATTTT	CASKPGLAGTDTQYF
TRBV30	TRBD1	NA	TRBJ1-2	TGTGCCTGGAACTACTGGGACAGGAGGATCTCTGGCTACACCTTC	CAWNYWDRRISGYTF
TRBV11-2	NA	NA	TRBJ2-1	TGTGCCAACAGTTTCGCCCGGGCCCGAGGAAGCGGTGAGCATTTCTTC	CANSFARARGSGEHFF
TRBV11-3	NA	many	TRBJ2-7	TGTGCCAGCAGCTTAAGGGGGTCCTACGAGCAGTACTTC	CASSLRGSYEQYF
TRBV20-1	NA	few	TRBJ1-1	TGCAGTGCTAGGGGGGGGTCCTTGAACACTGAAGCTTTCTTT	CSARGGSLNTEAFF
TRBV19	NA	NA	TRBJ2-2	TGTGCCAGTAGTATAGTTGGGGGCGCCGGGGAGCTGTTTTTT	CASSIVGGAGELFF
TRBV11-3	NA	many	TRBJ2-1	TGTGCCAGCAGCTTGGCGTGGTACAATGAGCAGTTCTTC	CASSLAWYNEQFF
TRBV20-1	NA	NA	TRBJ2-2	TGCAGTGCTAGGCCTCTCTCAGGGGATCGGGACCACCGGGAGCTGTTTTTT	CSARPLSGDRDHRELFF
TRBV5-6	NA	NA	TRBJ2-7	TGTGCCAGCGCCCCAGGGGCTCACACCTACGGGCAGTACTTC	CASAPGAHTYGQYF
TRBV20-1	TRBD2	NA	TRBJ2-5	TGCAGTGCTAGAGAGTCGTCGGGAGGGAGAGAGACCCAGTACTTC	CSARESSGGRETQYF
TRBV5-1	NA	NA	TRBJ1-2	TGCGCCAGCAGAGCGGGGGGGTTTACCCTCTATGGCTACACCTTC	CASRAGGFTLYGYTF
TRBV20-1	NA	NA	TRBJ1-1	TGCAATGCACAACAGATCCCGGGGACTGAAGCTTTCTTT	CNAQQIPGTEAFF
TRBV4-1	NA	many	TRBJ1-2	TGCGCCAGCAGCCAAGATTGGGACTCCTGGGGCGGCTACACCTTC	CASSQDWDSWGGYTF
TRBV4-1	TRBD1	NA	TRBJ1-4	TGCGCCAGCAGCCAAAATTTGGGACAGTCCGGGGAAAAACTGTTTTTT	CASSQNLGQSGEKLFF